This paragraph covers one T cell receptor beta chain sequence. The length of the CDR3 is 16 residues. Germline V gene data show CDR1 as SNHLY and CDR2 as FYNNEI. The V end was cut by 8 bases, the J end by 4 bases, with 21 bases between. Data came from immunoSEQ multiplex PCR; TCRdb stores just in-frame clones and leaves some out. The data show about 320,000 clones, roughly nine tenths seen once. This specimen comes from a study of blood T cell repertoires in COVID-19. The TCR comes from a woman in her twenties or thirties who had been exposed to COVID-19. Material: PBMCs or T cells enriched from blood (not recorded which). The chain has TRBV2 and TRBJ1-3; TRBD1 might be the D (6 bases). This CDR3 is CASSPQAGGRGNTIYF. In nucleotides, the CDR3 is TGTGCCAGCTCGCCCCAGGCGGGGGGCAGAGGAAACACCATATATTTT.